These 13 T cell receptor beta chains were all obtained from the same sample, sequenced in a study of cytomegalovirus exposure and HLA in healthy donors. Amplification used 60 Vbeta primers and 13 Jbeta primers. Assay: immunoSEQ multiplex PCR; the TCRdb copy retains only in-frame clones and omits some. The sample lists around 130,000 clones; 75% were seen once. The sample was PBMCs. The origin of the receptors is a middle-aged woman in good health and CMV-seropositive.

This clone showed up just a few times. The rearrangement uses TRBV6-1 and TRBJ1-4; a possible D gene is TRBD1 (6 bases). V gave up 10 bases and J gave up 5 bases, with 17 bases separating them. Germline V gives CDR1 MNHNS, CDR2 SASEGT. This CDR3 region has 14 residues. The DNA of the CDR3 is TGTGCCACCTCGTTACAGGGTGGAAATGAAAAACTGTTTTTT. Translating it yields CATSLQGGNEKLFF.

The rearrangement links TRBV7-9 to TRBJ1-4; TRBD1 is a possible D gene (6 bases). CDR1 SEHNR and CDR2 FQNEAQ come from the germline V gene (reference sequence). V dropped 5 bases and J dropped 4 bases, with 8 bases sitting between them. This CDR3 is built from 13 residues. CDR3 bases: TGTGCCAGCAGCCCGGGACATAATGAAAAACTGTTTTTT. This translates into CASSPGHNEKLFF.

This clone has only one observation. This chain's CDR3 is CASSPRTGGSYNEQFF. As DNA, the CDR3 is TGTGCCAGTAGTCCCCGAACAGGGGGCTCCTACAATGAGCAGTTCTTC. V usage is TRBV19 and J usage is TRBJ2-1, with TRBD1 matching over 8 bases. The germline V gene has CDR1 LNHDA and CDR2 SQIVND (reference sequence). With 5 bases clipped from V and 0 bases from J, the junction kept 6 bases outside the gene matches. The CDR3 is 16 amino acids.

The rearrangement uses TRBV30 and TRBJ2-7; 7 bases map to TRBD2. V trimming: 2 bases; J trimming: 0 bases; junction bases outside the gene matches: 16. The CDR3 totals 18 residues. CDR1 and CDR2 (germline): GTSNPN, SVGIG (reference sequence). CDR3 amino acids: CAWSPPTSPLMGSYEQYF. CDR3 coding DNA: TGTGCCTGGAGTCCTCCGACTAGCCCGCTCATGGGCTCCTACGAGCAGTACTTC. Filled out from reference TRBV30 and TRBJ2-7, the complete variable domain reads SQTIHQWPATLVQPVGSPLSLECTVEGTSNPNLYWYRQAAGRGLQLLFYSVGIGQISSEVPQNLSASRPQDRQFILSSKKLLLSDSGFYLCAWSPPTSPLMGSYEQYFGPGTRLTVT.

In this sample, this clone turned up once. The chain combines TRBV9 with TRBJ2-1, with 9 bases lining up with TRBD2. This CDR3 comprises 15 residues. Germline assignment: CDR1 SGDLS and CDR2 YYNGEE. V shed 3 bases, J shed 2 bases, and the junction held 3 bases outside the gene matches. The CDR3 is CASSGGGAAYNEQFF. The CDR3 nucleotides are TGTGCCAGCAGCGGCGGGGGGGCGGCCTACAATGAGCAGTTCTTC.

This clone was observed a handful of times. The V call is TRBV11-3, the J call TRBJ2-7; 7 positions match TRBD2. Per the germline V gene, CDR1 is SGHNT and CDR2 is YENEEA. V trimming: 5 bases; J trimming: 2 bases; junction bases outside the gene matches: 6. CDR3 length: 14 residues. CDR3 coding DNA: TGTGCCAGCAGCCCCGCGGGGGATACCTACGAGCAGTACTTC. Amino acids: CASSPAGDTYEQYF. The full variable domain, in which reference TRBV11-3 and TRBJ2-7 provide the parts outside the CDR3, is EAGVVQSPRYKIIEKKQPVAFWCNPISGHNTLYWYLQNLGQGPELLIRYENEEAVDDSQLPKDRFSAERLKGVDSTLKIQPAELGDSAVYLCASSPAGDTYEQYFGPGTRLTVT.

The CDR3 DNA reads TGTGCCAGCAGCTTAGTCGGGGGGCGAATCACCGGGGAGCTGTTTTTT. This gives the protein CASSLVGGRITGELFF. This chain connects TRBV7-2 to TRBJ2-2, with a possible D match to TRBD2 (7 bases). This CDR3 is 16 amino acids long. In germline, CDR1 is SGHTA, CDR2 FQGNSA. Trimming took 1 base from V and 4 from J, leaving 13 bases between them. The full variable domain, its missing parts supplied by reference TRBV7-2 and TRBJ2-2, is GAGVSQSPSNKVTEKGKDVELRCDPISGHTALYWYRQSLGQGLEFLIYFQGNSAPDKSGLPSDRFSAERTGGSVSTLTIQRTQQEDSAVYLCASSLVGGRITGELFFGEGSRLTVL.

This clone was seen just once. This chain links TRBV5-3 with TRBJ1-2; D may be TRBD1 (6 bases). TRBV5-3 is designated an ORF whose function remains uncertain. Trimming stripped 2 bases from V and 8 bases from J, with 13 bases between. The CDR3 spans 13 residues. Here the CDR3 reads CARSLAQGIGYTF. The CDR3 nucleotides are TGTGCCAGAAGCTTAGCGCAGGGGATAGGCTACACCTTC.

CDR3 sequence: CASSQGSSYEQYF. CDR3 sequence (DNA): TGTGCCAGTAGTCAGGGGAGCTCCTACGAGCAGTACTTC. V is TRBV19 and J is TRBJ2-7; TRBD1 might be the D (6 bases). The CDR3 totals 13 residues. Trimming shortened V by 5 bases and J by 0 bases, and 8 bases separated the two germline ends. CDR1 and CDR2 (germline): LNHDA, SQIVND (reference sequence).

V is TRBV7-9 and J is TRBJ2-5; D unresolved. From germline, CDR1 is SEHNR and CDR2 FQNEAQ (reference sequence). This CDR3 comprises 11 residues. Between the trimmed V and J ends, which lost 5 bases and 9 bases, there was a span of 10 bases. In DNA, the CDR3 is TGTGCCAGCAGCCCCCAAGCGTCCCAGTACTTC. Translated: CASSPQASQYF.

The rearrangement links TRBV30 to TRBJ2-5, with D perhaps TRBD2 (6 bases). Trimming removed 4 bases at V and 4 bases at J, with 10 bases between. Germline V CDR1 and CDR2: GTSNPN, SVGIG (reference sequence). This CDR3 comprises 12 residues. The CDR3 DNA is TGTGCCTGGAACCAGGGAGGAGAGACCCAGTACTTC. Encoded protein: CAWNQGGETQYF.

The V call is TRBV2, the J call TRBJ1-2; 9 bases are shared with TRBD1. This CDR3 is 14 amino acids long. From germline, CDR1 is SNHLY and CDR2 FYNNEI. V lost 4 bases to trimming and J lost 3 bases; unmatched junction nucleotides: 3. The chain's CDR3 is CASSGQGGDYGYTF. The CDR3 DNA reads TGTGCCAGCAGTGGACAGGGGGGGGACTATGGCTACACCTTC.

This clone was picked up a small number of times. CDR3 amino acids: CASSPLPGQGISTNEQFF. Here the CDR3 DNA reads TGTGCCAGCTCACCACTCCCGGGACAGGGAATCTCGACGAATGAGCAGTTCTTC. This sequence joins TRBV18 and TRBJ2-1; 9 bases agree with TRBD1. This CDR3 spans 18 amino acids. The germline gives CDR1 KGHSH, CDR2 LQKENI. With 1 base clipped from V and 7 bases from J, the junction kept 14 bases outside the gene matches.